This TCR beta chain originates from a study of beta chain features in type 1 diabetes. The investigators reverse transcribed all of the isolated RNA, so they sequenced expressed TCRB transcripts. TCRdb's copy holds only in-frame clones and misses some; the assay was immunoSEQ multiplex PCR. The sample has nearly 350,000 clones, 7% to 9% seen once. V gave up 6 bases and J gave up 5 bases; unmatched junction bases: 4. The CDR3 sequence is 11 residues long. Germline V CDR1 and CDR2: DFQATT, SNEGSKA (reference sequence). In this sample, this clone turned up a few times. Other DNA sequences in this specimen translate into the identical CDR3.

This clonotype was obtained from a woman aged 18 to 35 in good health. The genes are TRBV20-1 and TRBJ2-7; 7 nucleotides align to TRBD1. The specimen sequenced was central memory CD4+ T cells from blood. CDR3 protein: CSAKQGNEQYF. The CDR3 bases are TGCAGTGCGAAACAGGGGAACGAGCAGTACTTC.